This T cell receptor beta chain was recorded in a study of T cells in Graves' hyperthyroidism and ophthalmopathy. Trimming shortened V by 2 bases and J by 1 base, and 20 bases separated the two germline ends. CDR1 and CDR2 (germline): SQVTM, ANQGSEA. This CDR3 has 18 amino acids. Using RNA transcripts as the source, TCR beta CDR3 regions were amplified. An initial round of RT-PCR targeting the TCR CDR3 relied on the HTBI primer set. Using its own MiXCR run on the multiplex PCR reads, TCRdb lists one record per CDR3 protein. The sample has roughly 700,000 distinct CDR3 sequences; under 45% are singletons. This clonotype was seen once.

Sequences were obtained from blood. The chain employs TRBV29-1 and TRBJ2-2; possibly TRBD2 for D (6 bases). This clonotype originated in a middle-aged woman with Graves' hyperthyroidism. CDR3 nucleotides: TGCAGCGTTGAATGGGCCGGAACGGAGGGATGGAACACCGGGGAGCTGTTTTTT. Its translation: CSVEWAGTEGWNTGELFF.